The 8 T cell receptor beta chains listed next were all sequenced from one sample in a study of T-cell reconstitution after alpha-beta-depleted transplantation in children. Preparing the TCRbeta library involved the use of unique molecular identifiers. MiXCR was run by TCRdb on the PCR reads, yielding one entry per CDR3 protein. Counted here are about 290,000 distinct CDR3 sequences, 10% occurring once; the ten biggest clones make up 7.5%. The sample consisted of PBMCs, taken before TCRalphabeta/CD19-depleted stem cell transplant. The receptors here all came from a boy younger than two with acute myeloid leukemia, due to receive a stem cell transplant.

About this clonotype: One base away lies a much larger clone, so this may be a sequencing read error. This CDR3 is missing its conserved last phenylalanine or tryptophan, likely due to a read error. This CDR3 reads CSVTTSGRAYNEQFS. CDR3 sequence (DNA): TGCAGCGTTACAACTAGCGGGAGGGCCTACAATGAGCAGTTCTCC. The chain combines TRBV29-1 with TRBJ2-1, with 13 bases that match TRBD2. The CDR3 spans 15 residues. From germline, CDR1 is SQVTM and CDR2 ANQGSEA. The J segment lost 2 bases and the V segment lost 5 bases, leaving 3 bases of the junction unmatched.

The chain has TRBV7-9 and TRBJ2-3; 10 nucleotides align to TRBD1. Germline V gene lookup returns CDR1 SEHNR and CDR2 FQNEAQ (reference sequence). This CDR3 comprises 14 residues. The ends lost 3 bases at V and 4 bases at J; junction bases unmatched: 1. The CDR3 DNA sequence: TGTGCCAGCAGCTTTGACAGGGGGCCAGATACGCAGTATTTT. Amino acid sequence: CASSFDRGPDTQYF.

The sample holds many counts of this clonotype. The CDR3 nucleotides read TGTGCCAGCAGCTGGGCTCCCAATCAGCCCCAGCATTTT. Protein: CASSWAPNQPQHF. This chain joins TRBV7-2 and TRBJ1-5, with D hard to call. CDR3 length: 13 residues. The V end lost 4 bases, the J end lost 3 bases, and 7 bases lay between the germline ends. The germline gives CDR1 SGHTA, CDR2 FQGNSA.

For this clonotype: A clone one base away is much larger, so this may be a read error. V gene TRBV29-1 combines with J gene TRBJ1-1, with 8 bases that match TRBD1. CDR3 length equals 13 residues. In germline, CDR1 is SQVTM, CDR2 ANQGSEA. The CDR3 is CSVVTGGGTDAFF. CDR3 nucleotide sequence: TGCAGCGTTGTAACAGGGGGAGGGACTGACGCTTTCTTT.

This clonotype was counted many times. The rearrangement uses TRBV10-3 and TRBJ1-4; a weak D match, TRBD1 (6 bases). This CDR3 has 14 residues. Deletions cut 5 bases from V and 6 bases from J, with 13 bases between. The germline gives CDR1 ENHRY, CDR2 SYGVKD. This CDR3 reads CAISSGGADEKLFF. The CDR3 DNA sequence: TGTGCCATCAGTTCTGGGGGGGCGGATGAAAAACTGTTTTTT.

The table lists this clonotype with many counts. The chain recombines TRBV29-1 with TRBJ2-7; no reliable D call. This CDR3 is built from 12 residues. Trimming left V 1 base short and J 2 bases short, with 6 bases between. Germline lookup yields CDR1 SQVTM and CDR2 ANQGSEA. The CDR3 spells CSVEGTPYEQYF. The CDR3 DNA reads as TGCAGCGTTGAAGGGACCCCCTACGAGCAGTACTTC.

V and J are TRBV7-9 and TRBJ2-1; TRBD2 matches at 11 bases. The CDR3 has 16 amino acids. Germline lookup yields CDR1 SEHNR and CDR2 FQNEAQ (reference sequence). The junction had 5 bases not matched to a gene; V was cut back by 1 base and J by 6 bases. The CDR3 DNA reads as TGTGCCAGCAGCTTAGGTCTAGCGGGAGGAACCAATGAGCAGTTCTTC. This sequence encodes CASSLGLAGGTNEQFF.

In this sample, this clonotype turned up a few times. The chain is built from TRBV5-6 and TRBJ2-2, with no clear D. The CDR3 has 13 residues. Trimming left V 2 bases short and J 6 bases short, with 8 bases between. Germline CDR1 is SGHDT and CDR2 is YYEEEE. Here the CDR3 reads CASSFSIAGELFF. CDR3 nucleotides: TGTGCCAGCAGCTTTTCTATCGCCGGGGAGCTGTTTTTT.